This T cell receptor (beta chain) was identified in a study of cytomegalovirus exposure and HLA in healthy donors. PCR used 60 Vbeta primers and 13 Jbeta primers. Assay used: immunoSEQ multiplex PCR; TCRdb lists only in-frame clones, some missing. The sample holds 150,000 to 200,000 clones, around four fifths seen once. This clone was observed a handful of times. Given the absence of the conserved phenylalanine or tryptophan at the CDR3 end, a read error is likely. The source is a man aged 18 to 30 in good health and CMV-seropositive. Sequencing was done on a sample of PBMCs.

This CDR3 is CASSESRRGSAGGYTS. The CDR3 DNA reads TGTGCCAGCAGTGAATCTCGTAGGGGATCGGCCGGTGGCTACACCTCC. This chain connects TRBV2 to TRBJ1-2; TRBD1 is a possible D gene (5 bases). Germline-derived CDR1 and CDR2 are SNHLY and FYNNEI. The V and J ends lost 2 bases and 7 bases respectively, with 20 bases between them. The CDR3 totals 16 residues.